This T cell receptor beta chain was observed in a study of vaccination and CD4 T cells after COVID-19. On the study more broadly: Specimens were obtained from a few convalescent patients at day 14 and at days 161 to 241 post-vaccination.

Germline values: CDR1 MNHNS, CDR2 SASEGT. V lost 0 bases to trimming and J lost 7 bases, with 16 bases between them. The CDR3 totals 16 residues. The study sequenced cultured CD4+ T cell DNA using the Oncomine TCR Beta short-read assay. TCRdb processed the PCR reads anew with MiXCR; each CDR3 protein has one entry. In the table there are tens of thousands of distinct CDR3 sequences, approximately 30% of which are singletons. Of note for this clonotype: The antigen is undetermined.

Time point of the sample: late sampling 161 to 241 days after vaccination in a few convalescent patients. Treatment noted: approximately nine-day PBMC culture with coronavirus spike peptide pools or control peptides (ViraFEST assay). The chain is built from TRBV6-1 and TRBJ1-5; D may be TRBD1 (6 bases). This specimen was CD4+ T cells from blood, cultured in vitro, taken about 7 months after SARS-CoV-2 vaccination. This sequence was found in a human donor who had recovered from COVID-19. The CDR3 sequence is CASSEAQRGLWQPQHF. The CDR3 nucleotides are TGTGCCAGCAGTGAAGCGCAACGGGGGCTCTGGCAGCCCCAGCATTTT.